This T cell receptor (beta chain) is drawn from a study of OX40 agonist ivuxolimab in advanced cancers. Data came from immunoSEQ multiplex PCR; TCRdb stores just in-frame clones and leaves some out. The sample lists about 98,000 clones, around 88% occurring once. Per the germline V gene, CDR1 is SGHTA and CDR2 is FQGNSA. The germline V and J ends were trimmed by 3 bases and 1 base, with 9 bases remaining between them. The CDR3 consists of 15 residues. The chain links TRBV7-2 to TRBJ1-4, with a weak D call TRBD1 (6 bases). This TCR came from an adult with an advanced solid tumor such as melanoma, head and neck, liver or kidney cancer. The sequences come from CD4+ or CD8+ T cells sorted from blood, collected in a trial of the OX40 agonist ivuxolimab. CDR3 residues: CASSLRTVTNEKLFF. CDR3 bases: TGTGCCAGCAGCTTGCGGACAGTAACTAATGAAAAACTGTTTTTT.